The rows below give T cell receptor beta chains drawn from one sample of a study of blood T cell repertoires in COVID-19. Using immunoSEQ multiplex PCR, the repertoire was profiled, and TCRdb retains in-frame clones only, with some absent. The sample shows over 130,000 clones, roughly 90% of them seen only once. What was sequenced was peripheral blood. The source of these receptors is a woman aged 55 to 70 with active or convalescent COVID-19. Both conserved end residues are part of each CDR3. The D gene is left open where the match is weak. Expanded clones get a size class; other rows say once, few or many, or leave the size out.

cdr3_aa,cdr3_nt,j_call,v_call,d_call,clone_size
CASSLTENTEAFF,TGCGCCAGCAGCTTAACAGAGAACACTGAAGCTTTCTTT,TRBJ1-1,TRBV5-1,-,-
CASRSQGDTEAFF,TGTGCCAGCAGATCACAGGGAGATACTGAAGCTTTCTTT,TRBJ1-1,TRBV7-2,-,-
CSVGFRDRDEETQYF,TGCAGCGTTGGATTCCGGGACAGGGACGAAGAGACCCAGTACTTC,TRBJ2-5,TRBV29-1,TRBD1,once
CASGVSSGNTIYF,TGTGCGAGTGGAGTCTCCTCTGGAAACACCATATATTTT,TRBJ1-3,TRBV19,-,-
CASSLEQASYEQYF,TGTGCCAGCAGCTTAGAACAGGCCAGCTACGAGCAGTACTTC,TRBJ2-7,TRBV11-2,-,-
CASSLSSGGPYNEQFF,TGTGCCAGCAGCTTGAGTAGCGGGGGTCCCTACAATGAGCAGTTCTTC,TRBJ2-1,TRBV7-2,TRBD2,-
CASCTGVFSPLHF,TGTGCCAGTTGCACAGGGGTTTTTTCACCCCTCCACTTT,TRBJ1-6,TRBV19,TRBD1,-
CASSLGRLNYGYTF,TGTGCCAGCAGCTTAGGGCGACTTAACTATGGCTACACCTTC,TRBJ1-2,TRBV11-1,-,-
CASSFTYEQYF,TGTGCCAGCAGCTTTACCTACGAGCAGTACTTC,TRBJ2-7,TRBV25-1,-,-
CASSESLGGEKLFF,TGTGCCAGCAGTGAATCGTTGGGGGGTGAAAAACTGTTTTTT,TRBJ1-4,TRBV2,-,once
CASSLGSGTDTQYF,TGTGCCAGCAGCTTGGGCAGTGGCACAGATACGCAGTATTTT,TRBJ2-3,TRBV5-5,-,once
CASTEDRGPEPQHF,TGTGCCAGTACCGAGGACAGGGGGCCAGAGCCCCAGCATTTT,TRBJ1-5,TRBV19,TRBD1,-
CAWSVGSGGRNEQFF,TGTGCCTGGAGTGTAGGGAGCGGGGGGAGGAATGAGCAGTTCTTC,TRBJ2-1,TRBV30,TRBD2,-
CASSADLGTSYNEQFF,TGTGCCAGCAGCGCCGACCTCGGGACTTCCTACAATGAGCAGTTCTTC,TRBJ2-1,TRBV9,-,-
CASSIDWREGNTEAFF,TGTGCCAGTAGTATAGACTGGAGGGAAGGGAACACTGAAGCTTTCTTT,TRBJ1-1,TRBV19,-,-
CASSVPRTGGSYGYTF,TGTGCCAGCAGCGTACCCCGAACAGGGGGCTCCTATGGCTACACCTTC,TRBJ1-2,TRBV9,TRBD1,-
CASGLTGVETQYF,TGTGCCAGCGGCTTGACAGGGGTAGAGACCCAGTACTTC,TRBJ2-5,TRBV6-5,TRBD1,-
CAITSTDTQYF,TGTGCCATCACAAGCACAGATACGCAGTATTTT,TRBJ2-3,TRBV10-3,-,-
CASSLASGEYNEQFF,TGTGCCAGCAGCTTGGCTAGCGGGGAATACAATGAGCAGTTCTTC,TRBJ2-1,TRBV11-3,TRBD2,-
CASRSGQAFDEQFF,TGTGCCAGCAGGTCGGGACAGGCCTTTGATGAGCAGTTCTTC,TRBJ2-1,TRBV6-6,TRBD1,-
CASSTGQGSSGNTIYF,TGTGCCAGCAGCACCGGACAGGGGAGCTCTGGAAACACCATATATTTT,TRBJ1-3,TRBV11-1,TRBD1,-
CASSPGADNQPQHF,TGTGCCAGCTCACCAGGTGCAGACAATCAGCCCCAGCATTTT,TRBJ1-5,TRBV18,-,-
CASSTGTAGYTF,TGTGCCAGTAGTACCGGGACAGCAGGCTACACCTTC,TRBJ1-2,TRBV19,TRBD1,-
CASSLEIWAGNTEAFF,TGTGCCAGCAGCTTGGAAATCTGGGCAGGTAACACTGAAGCTTTCTTT,TRBJ1-1,TRBV11-2,-,-
CASSLALGQPYGYTF,TGTGCCAGTAGTCTTGCCCTCGGACAGCCCTATGGCTACACCTTC,TRBJ1-2,TRBV19,-,-
CASSLGTAYNSPLHF,TGTGCCAGTAGTCTAGGGACAGCCTATAATTCACCCCTCCACTTT,TRBJ1-6,TRBV19,TRBD1,-
CASSLSSGGTRELFF,TGTGCCAGCAGTTTATCCAGCGGGGGCACCCGGGAGCTGTTTTTT,TRBJ2-2,TRBV28,TRBD2,-
CASSQVIGTEGSYGYTF,TGCGCCAGCAGCCAAGTTATTGGGACAGAGGGAAGCTATGGCTACACCTTC,TRBJ1-2,TRBV4-3,TRBD1,few
CASSWDRANEQFF,TGTGCCAGCAGCTGGGACAGGGCCAATGAGCAGTTCTTC,TRBJ2-1,TRBV7-2,TRBD1,-
CASSQDLRDSRQSRYGYTF,TGTGCCAGCAGCCAAGACCTCCGGGACAGCCGACAAAGCAGGTATGGCTACACCTTC,TRBJ1-2,TRBV3-1/TRBV3-2,TRBD1,-
CASSPGAVMNTEAFF,TGTGCCAGCTCACCAGGGGCAGTTATGAACACTGAAGCTTTCTTT,TRBJ1-1,TRBV18,-,few
CASSQTGEVYGYTF,TGCGCCAGCAGCCAGACCGGGGAGGTCTATGGCTACACCTTC,TRBJ1-2,TRBV5-1,-,-
CASSLRGVGTWVNEQFF,TGTGCCAGCAGCCTAAGGGGTGTGGGGACATGGGTCAATGAGCAGTTCTTC,TRBJ2-1,TRBV3-1/TRBV3-2,-,-
CASSIGLEETQYF,TGTGCCAGCAGCATCGGACTAGAGGAGACCCAGTACTTC,TRBJ2-5,TRBV9,TRBD2,-
CASSGTSAGNEQFF,TGTGCCAGCAGTGGGACTAGCGCGGGCAATGAGCAGTTCTTC,TRBJ2-1,TRBV2,TRBD2,-
CASRVGQFTEAFF,TGTGCCAGTAGGGTCGGACAGTTCACTGAAGCTTTCTTT,TRBJ1-1,TRBV19,-,-
CASSQERSNTEAFF,TGCGCCAGCAGCCAAGAGAGGAGTAACACTGAAGCTTTCTTT,TRBJ1-1,TRBV4-3,-,-
CASSPPGNTEAFF,TGTGCCAGCTCACCACCCGGGAACACTGAAGCTTTCTTT,TRBJ1-1,TRBV18,-,-